This T cell receptor (beta chain) was documented in a study of vaccination effects on CD4 cells after COVID-19. Overall study context: The vaccine given was either BNT162b2 or mRNA-1273, in two doses. Study findings and constraints: The study found that post-vaccine spike-reactive clones in convalescents were mainly new vaccine-induced clones.

Antigen-specific CD4+ T cells expanded by the ViraFEST assay with viral peptide pools were then sequenced. With approximately 10 days of culture completed, CD4+ T cells were isolated. Documented for the person is a PCR-confirmed SARS-CoV-2 infection occurring between March and December 2020. Concerning this clone itself: What it recognizes is unknown.

The protocol was immunoSEQ multiplex PCR, while the TCRdb copy is restricted to in-frame clones and leaves out a portion. In the table there are 20,000 to 30,000 clones, about 75% of which are singletons. Trimming removed 0 bases at V and 6 bases at J, with 11 bases between. The CDR3 is made up of 14 amino acids. CDR1 and CDR2 from the germline V gene are MNHNY and SVGAGI (reference sequence). Sequenced material: CD4+ T cells from PBMCs cultured with SARS-CoV-2 spike peptides, taken before COVID-19 vaccination. The clonotype comes from a human donor who had a prior SARS-CoV-2 infection. The gene calls are TRBV6-6 and TRBJ1-2; the D gene is possibly TRBD1 (6 bases). For the CDR3, the DNA is TGTGCCAGCAGTTACTCAGCAGGGGACGATGGCTACACCTTC. It translates to CASSYSAGDDGYTF.